One and the same sample provided the 18 T cell receptor beta chains below, sequenced in a study of cytomegalovirus exposure and HLA in healthy donors. PCR used 60 Vbeta primers and 13 Jbeta primers. Libraries were prepared by immunoSEQ multiplex PCR; TCRdb keeps only in-frame clonotypes and omits some of them. The sample includes roughly 160,000 clones, 80% to 90% of them seen just once. The sequenced material came from PBMCs. These receptor sequences come from a man younger than 30 in good health and CMV-seropositive.

This chain links TRBV19 with TRBJ1-3; TRBD1 agrees at 9 bases. Trimming at V came to 3 bases and at J to 1 base, leaving 10 bases not matched to a gene. The CDR3 extends over 18 amino acids. The germline V gene has CDR1 LNHDA and CDR2 SQIVND (reference sequence). This chain's CDR3 is CASSILPGQGRSGNTIYF. In DNA form, the CDR3 reads TGTGCCAGTAGTATCCTACCGGGACAGGGACGATCTGGAAACACCATATATTTT.

V and J are TRBV2 and TRBJ1-1; a weak D match, TRBD1 (6 bases). Germline V CDR1 and CDR2: SNHLY, FYNNEI. Trimming removed 6 bases at V and 5 bases at J, with 19 bases between. This CDR3 region has 15 residues. In DNA, the CDR3 is TGTGCCAGCAGCGCCAGGGGCGCCACGGGGACTGAAGCTTTCTTT. Residues: CASSARGATGTEAFF.

This sequence joins TRBV6-5 and TRBJ1-2; D is undetermined. V was cut by 7 bases and J by 2 bases, with 8 bases left in between. Germline V CDR1 and CDR2: MNHEY, SVGAGI. The CDR3 has 12 residues. The CDR3 DNA reads as TGTGCCAGCACCAACTACAACTATGGCTACACCTTC. Residues: CASTNYNYGYTF.

The chain combines TRBV27 with TRBJ2-7, with 12 nucleotides matching TRBD1. The CDR3 is made up of 15 amino acids. The trim removed 5 bases at V and 4 bases at J, leaving 6 bases unmatched. Germline CDR1 MNHEY, CDR2 SMNVEV (reference sequence). The CDR3 nucleotides read TGTGCCAGCAGTCCGCGGGACAGGGGGCCATACGAGCAGTACTTC. Its protein is CASSPRDRGPYEQYF.

The chain joins TRBV7-2 to TRBJ2-7; D is unresolved. CDR3 length: 13 residues. V was trimmed by 5 bases and J by 5 bases, leaving 13 bases between them. The V gene's germline CDR1 is SGHTA and CDR2 FQGNSA. CDR3 sequence reads: CASSRRTNDEQYF. The CDR3 DNA follows: TGTGCCAGCAGCAGAAGAACTAACGACGAGCAGTACTTC.

This clone was counted only a few times. V is TRBV11-2 and J is TRBJ2-7, with TRBD2 matching 7 bases. J was trimmed by 1 base and V by 4 bases; bases with no gene match: 10. There are 16 residues in the CDR3. CDR1 and CDR2 (germline): SGHAT, FQNNGV. The CDR3 nucleotides read TGTGCCAGCAGCTCCGGCGGGAGCGGGGCATCCTACGAGCAGTACTTC. It specifies CASSSGGSGASYEQYF.

This clone came up a few times. V usage is TRBV4-1 and J usage is TRBJ2-7; D unclear. V lost 0 bases and J lost 2, with 11 bases in between. This CDR3 comprises 15 residues. Germline assignment: CDR1 MGHRA and CDR2 YSYEKL. CDR3 sequence reads: CASSQEMVPTYEQYF. Written as DNA, the CDR3 is TGCGCCAGCAGCCAAGAAATGGTCCCTACCTACGAGCAGTACTTC.

The rearrangement uses TRBV5-1 and TRBJ2-6; the D gene is possibly TRBD1 (5 bases). Trimming removed 1 base at V and 3 bases at J, with 11 bases between. This CDR3 has 16 amino acids. Germline V gene sequence: CDR1 SGHRS, CDR2 YFSETQ. CDR3 sequence (DNA): TGCGCCAGCAGCTTGTCTTTAGGGGTTGGGGCCAACGTCCTGACTTTC. Its protein is CASSLSLGVGANVLTF.

The chain uses TRBV5-8 and TRBJ2-3, with TRBD1 matching over 9 bases. The junction had 1 base not matched to a gene; V was cut back by 2 bases and J by 3 bases. The germline CDR1 and CDR2 sequences are SGHTS and YDEGEE. CDR3 length: 14 residues. The CDR3 sequence is CASSFGTGTDTQYF. The CDR3 DNA is TGTGCCAGCAGCTTTGGGACAGGGACAGATACGCAGTATTTT.

This clone was detected only a few times. The CDR3 loop is CASRSSYEQYF. The CDR3 DNA reads TGTGCCAGCAGGAGTTCCTACGAGCAGTACTTC. The rearrangement links TRBV6-5 to TRBJ2-7; D gene unclear. This CDR3 has 11 amino acids. The germline V gene encodes CDR1 MNHEY and CDR2 SVGAGI. The V gene lost 6 bases and the J gene lost 1 base, with 4 bases spanning the gap.

The chain carries TRBV2 and TRBJ1-5, with a tentative D call TRBD1 (5 bases). The CDR3 spans 16 residues. Between the trimmed V and J ends, which lost 4 bases and 0 bases, there was a span of 13 bases. Germline assignment: CDR1 SNHLY and CDR2 FYNNEI. The CDR3 is CASSGGSGASNQPQHF. The CDR3 bases are TGTGCCAGCAGTGGGGGGTCGGGAGCTAGCAATCAGCCCCAGCATTTT.

CDR3 nucleotides: TGCGCCAGCAGGCAGACAGCCCCGTCCTCCGCAACTAATGAAAAACTGTTTTTT. It codes for CASRQTAPSSATNEKLFF. The V gene is TRBV10-2, the J gene TRBJ1-4, with D perhaps matching TRBD1 (5 bases). Trimming removed 6 bases at V and 0 bases at J, with 20 bases between. The germline CDR1 and CDR2 sequences are WSHSY and SAAADI. This CDR3 has 18 residues.

V gene TRBV2 combines with J gene TRBJ2-5; 9 bases map to TRBD1. CDR3 size: 16 residues. The trim removed 0 bases at V and 5 bases at J, leaving 7 bases unmatched. CDR1 SNHLY and CDR2 FYNNEI come from the germline V gene. The CDR3 nucleotides read TGTGCCAGCAGTGAAGCGCTGAGGACAGGGGACGAGACCCAGTACTTC. Translation gives CASSEALRTGDETQYF. The full variable domain, its missing parts supplied by reference TRBV2 and TRBJ2-5, is EPEVTQTPSHQVTQMGQEVILRCVPISNHLYFYWYRQILGQKVEFLVSFYNNEISEKSEIFDDQFSVERPDGSNFTLKIRSTKLEDSAMYFCASSEALRTGDETQYFGPGTRLLVL.

CDR3 bases: TGTGCCAGCAGCTCCACAGGAGTTGCCGGGGAGCTGTTTTTT. It is translated as CASSSTGVAGELFF. The chain joins TRBV2 to TRBJ2-2; the D gene is possibly TRBD1 (5 bases). Germline V gene lookup returns CDR1 SNHLY and CDR2 FYNNEI. This CDR3 has 14 residues. Trimming pared 6 bases from V and 6 bases from J, leaving 14 bases between.

The V gene is TRBV19, the J gene TRBJ1-5; 11 nucleotides align to TRBD1. The germline V gene has CDR1 LNHDA and CDR2 SQIVND (reference sequence). J lost 6 bases, V lost 3 bases, and 1 base had no gene match. There are 14 residues in the CDR3. CDR3 in DNA: TGTGCCAGTAGTATGGGACAGGGGGTTCAGCCCCAGCATTTT. Translating it yields CASSMGQGVQPQHF.

This clone showed up just once. The chain links TRBV9 to TRBJ2-5; 7 bases map to TRBD1. CDR1 is SGDLS and CDR2 is YYNGEE in the germline V gene. This CDR3 has 15 residues. The V segment lost 4 bases and the J segment 2 bases; nucleotides outside the gene matches: 8. The CDR3 nucleotides read TGTGCCAGCAGCTTGGGACAGAACTCTCAAGAGACCCAGTACTTC. Translating gives CASSLGQNSQETQYF.

This clone was found once. V gene TRBV5-1 combines with J gene TRBJ2-5; 8 bases are shared with TRBD2. V trimming: 4 bases; J trimming: 4 bases; junction bases outside the gene matches: 12. The CDR3 has 16 amino acids. Germline-derived CDR1 and CDR2 are SGHRS and YFSETQ. CDR3 residues: CASSEPPGTRLETQYF. CDR3 nucleotides: TGCGCCAGCAGCGAACCACCCGGGACTAGGCTAGAGACCCAGTACTTC.

About this clone itself: The sample carries other DNA sequences with the same CDR3. The chain carries TRBV14 and TRBJ2-5; 10 bases fit TRBD2. Germline V gene lookup returns CDR1 SGHDN and CDR2 FVKESK. With V trimmed by 0 bases and J by 2 bases, 12 bases remained unmatched. This CDR3 has 19 residues. Here the CDR3 DNA reads TGTGCCAGCAGCCAAGATTATCCGGTACTAGCGGGGCAACAAGAGACCCAGTACTTC. Residues: CASSQDYPVLAGQQETQYF.